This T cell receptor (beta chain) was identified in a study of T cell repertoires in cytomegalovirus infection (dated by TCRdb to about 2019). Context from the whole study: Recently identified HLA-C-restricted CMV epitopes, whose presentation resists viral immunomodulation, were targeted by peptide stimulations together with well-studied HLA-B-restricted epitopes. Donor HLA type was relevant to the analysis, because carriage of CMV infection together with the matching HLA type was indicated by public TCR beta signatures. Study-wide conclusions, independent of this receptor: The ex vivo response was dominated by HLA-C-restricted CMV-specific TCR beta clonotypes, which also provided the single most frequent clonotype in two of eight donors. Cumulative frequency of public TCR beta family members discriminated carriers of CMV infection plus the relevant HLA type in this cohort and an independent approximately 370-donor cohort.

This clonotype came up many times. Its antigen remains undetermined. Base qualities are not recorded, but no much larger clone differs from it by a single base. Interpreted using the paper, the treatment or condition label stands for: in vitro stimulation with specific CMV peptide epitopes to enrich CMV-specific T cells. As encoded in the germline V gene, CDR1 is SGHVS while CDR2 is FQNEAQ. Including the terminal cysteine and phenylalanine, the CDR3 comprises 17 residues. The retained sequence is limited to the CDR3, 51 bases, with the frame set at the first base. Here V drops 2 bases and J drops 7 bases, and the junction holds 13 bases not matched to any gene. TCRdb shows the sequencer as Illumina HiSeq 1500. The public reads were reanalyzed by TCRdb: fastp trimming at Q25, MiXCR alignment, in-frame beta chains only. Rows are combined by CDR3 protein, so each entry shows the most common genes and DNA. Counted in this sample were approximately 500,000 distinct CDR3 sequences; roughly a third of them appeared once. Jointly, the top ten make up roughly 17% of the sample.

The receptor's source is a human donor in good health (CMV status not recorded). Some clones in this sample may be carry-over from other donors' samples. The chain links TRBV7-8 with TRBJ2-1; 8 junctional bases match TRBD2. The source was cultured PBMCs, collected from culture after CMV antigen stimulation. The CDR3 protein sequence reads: CASSLLGSGERGNEQFF. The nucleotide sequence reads TGTGCCAGCAGCTTATTAGGTAGCGGGGAGAGGGGGAATGAGCAGTTCTTC.